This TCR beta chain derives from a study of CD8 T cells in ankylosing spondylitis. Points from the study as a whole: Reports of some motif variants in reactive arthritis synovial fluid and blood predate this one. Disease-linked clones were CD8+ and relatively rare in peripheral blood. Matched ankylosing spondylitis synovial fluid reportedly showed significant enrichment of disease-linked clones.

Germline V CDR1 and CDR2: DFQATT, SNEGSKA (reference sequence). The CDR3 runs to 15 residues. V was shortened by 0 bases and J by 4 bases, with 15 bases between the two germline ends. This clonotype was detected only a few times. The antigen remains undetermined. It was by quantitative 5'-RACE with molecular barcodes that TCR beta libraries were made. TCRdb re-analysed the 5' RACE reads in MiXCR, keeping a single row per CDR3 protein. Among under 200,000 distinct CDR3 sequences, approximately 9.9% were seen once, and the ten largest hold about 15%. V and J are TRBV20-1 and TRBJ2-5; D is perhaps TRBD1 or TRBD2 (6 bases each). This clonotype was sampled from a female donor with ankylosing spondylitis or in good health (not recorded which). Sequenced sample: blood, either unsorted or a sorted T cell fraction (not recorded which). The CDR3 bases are TGCAGTGCTAGAGACCCCGGGGGCCTGGGAGAGACCCAGTACTTC. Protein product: CSARDPGGLGETQYF.